This TCR beta chain stems from a study of blood T cells in healthy people across ages (dated by TCRdb to the mid-2010s). General notes on the study: In model experiments, roughly one uniquely barcoded TCR beta cDNA molecule per two T cells was captured by template switching. Age-related changes in TCR beta repertoire diversity were measured in the study by deep sequencing normalized with unique cDNA molecular identifiers. The donors were divided into four age groups: young (average around 15 years), middle-aged (around 37), aged (approximately 59) and long-lived (about 84). To avoid experimental bias, donors of different ages were distributed randomly across sequencing lanes. For two donors (one aged 18 to 30 and one aged 80 or older), the study analyzed two additional independent replicas of 1 million unique cDNA reads from the same blood draw. What the work shows at the level of the full study, not this receptor alone: Because profiling used bulk unsorted PBMCs, naive and antigen-experienced compartments could not be compared conclusively. Donor CMV infection status was unknown, potentially confounding age-related changes in expanded clonotypes. Observed TCR beta diversity per million T cells fell roughly linearly with age, and a significant reduction was already apparent by age about 36. There was a strong correlation between observed TCR beta diversity and the percentage of naive T cells measured by flow cytometry. Compared with the aged group, the long-lived group had more naive CD4+ T cells, fewer expanded clones and increased TCR diversity, a pattern suggesting age selection. Estimates of total diversity based on one million sequenced T cells were considered lower bounds and underestimates.

V gives up 3 bases and J gives up 4 bases, and the segment between their germline ends measures 9 bases. The germline V gene gives CDR1 as MGHRA and CDR2 as YSYEKL. From cysteine to phenylalanine, the CDR3 is 13 amino acids long. Kept here is only the CDR3 DNA, which spans 39 bases and is read in frame from base 1. The library was obtained by 5' RACE. Reads for this sample came from an Illumina HiSeq 2500. A second PCR of roughly 7 to 11 cycles was run with a J-beta primer mix and a sample-barcoded 5' primer. A unique molecular identifier was introduced onto each TCR beta cDNA molecule by a template-switch 5' adaptor carrying 12 random nucleotides. Each sample yielded at least 3 million CDR3-containing paired-end reads. First-strand cDNA synthesis was performed from all RNA using the Mint cDNA synthesis kit, with priming by a TRBC-specific oligonucleotide. Following uracil-DNA glycosylase treatment, a first 18-cycle PCR with universal primers M1SS and BC2_uni_R was performed on all cDNA. From the authors' description of their analysis: For normalization, 1 million high-quality reads, each with a distinct molecular identifier, were randomly selected from each sample. Reads with shared molecular identifiers were discarded instead of being binned into consensus sequences. MiTCR, run with a Q25 quality threshold and the strictest error-elimination algorithm, handled CDR3 identification, clonotype clustering and error correction. A nonparametric unseen species model using Euler transformation provided a lower-bound estimate of total TCR beta diversity. TCRdb handled the public reads itself, with Q25 trimming in fastp and clone calling in MiXCR, and kept productive beta chains. All rows with the same CDR3 protein become a single entry with the most common DNA and genes. What appears here as the V and J calls and clone size reflects TCRdb's work, not the paper's. The sample table holds some 1.6 million distinct CDR3 sequences, of which roughly 32% were seen once. Roughly 10% of the sample goes to the ten largest clones.

This clonotype occurred many times. What this receptor recognizes is not known. There are no base qualities to consult, and no much larger clone falls within one base. Systemically healthy Caucasian individuals from Russia, over 30 in total and aged about 6 to 90 years, were included as donors. Each donor gave around 9.5 milliliters of peripheral blood, collected into EDTA-treated Vacutainer tubes. Ficoll-Paque density-gradient centrifugation was used to isolate PBMCs, with at least 7 million per sample. Total RNA was extracted from PBMCs with Trizol reagent, with at least 5.5 micrograms obtained per sample. For every donor, flow cytometry on a PBMC aliquot measured the percentage of naive CD45RAhigh/CD27high T cells.

The clonotype was recovered from a woman aged 30 to 39 in good health. Source material: blood. The V and J genes are TRBV4-1 and TRBJ2-5, with a weak D call of TRBD1 (5 bases match). The CDR3 corresponds to CASSQQGGETQYF. The DNA sequence follows: TGCGCCAGCAGCCAGCAGGGTGGAGAGACCCAGTACTTC.